This TCR beta chain emerged from a study of blood T cells in healthy people across ages. General study points: The lack of PBMC sorting stopped any conclusive naive versus antigen-experienced comparison. Significant beta diversity loss was already apparent by age roughly 43, declining roughly linearly.

The germline V and J ends were trimmed by 2 bases and 6 bases, with 6 bases remaining between them. The CDR3 is made up of 12 amino acids. Germline lookup yields CDR1 SGHDN and CDR2 FVKESK. Together with a sample-barcoded 5' primer, a J-beta primer mix was included in a second PCR lasting roughly 7 to 11 cycles. MiXCR, applied by TCRdb to the 5' RACE reads, yields one record per CDR3 protein. The table shows about 670,000 distinct CDR3 sequences, with 40% to 45% occurring only once. Samples had at least 7 million PBMCs isolated from them. Points on this clonotype: Antigen: not known.

The V and J genes are TRBV14 and TRBJ2-3; D remains unclear. This TCR was sampled from a man older than 75 in good health. Sequencing was done on a sample of blood. In nucleotides, the CDR3 is TGTGCCAGCAGCCAACAGTTGGATACGCAGTATTTT. It is translated as CASSQQLDTQYF.